The entry below describes one T cell receptor beta chain. The antigen remains undetermined. This entry belongs to a study of Graves' ophthalmopathy and Graves' hyperthyroidism. V was cut by 0 bases and J by 4 bases, with 12 bases left in between. Germline values: CDR1 LGHNT, CDR2 FRNRAP. This CDR3 comprises 15 residues. TCR beta CDR3 regions were amplified from RNA transcripts. Following a first-round RT-PCR that used HTBI primers, a second-round multiplex PCR was carried out. TCRdb re-analysed the multiplex PCR reads in MiXCR, keeping a single row per CDR3 protein. The table shows a few hundred thousand distinct CDR3 sequences, with approximately 15% occurring only once. General study findings and limits: Thyroid clonotypes that were expanded above 0.001 frequency mostly also appeared in blood.

What was sequenced was peripheral blood. This TCR came from a woman between 18 and 29 years old with stable Graves' hyperthyroidism. This sequence joins TRBV12-5 and TRBJ2-5; D is undetermined. The CDR3 bases are TGTGCTAGTGGTTTGGTAGTAGGGTCAGGAGAGACCCAGTACTTC. Its translation is CASGLVVGSGETQYF.